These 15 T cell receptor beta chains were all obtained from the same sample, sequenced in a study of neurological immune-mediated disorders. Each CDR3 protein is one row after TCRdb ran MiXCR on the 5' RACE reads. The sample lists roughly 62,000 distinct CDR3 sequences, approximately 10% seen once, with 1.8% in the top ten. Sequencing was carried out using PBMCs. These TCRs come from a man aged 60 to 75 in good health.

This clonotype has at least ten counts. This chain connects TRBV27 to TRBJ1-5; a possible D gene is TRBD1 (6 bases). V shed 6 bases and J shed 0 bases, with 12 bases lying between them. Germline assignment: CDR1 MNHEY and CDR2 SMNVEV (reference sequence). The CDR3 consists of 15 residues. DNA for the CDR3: TGTGCCAGCAGCCGGAACAGGGATAGCAATCAGCCCCAGCATTTT. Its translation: CASSRNRDSNQPQHF.

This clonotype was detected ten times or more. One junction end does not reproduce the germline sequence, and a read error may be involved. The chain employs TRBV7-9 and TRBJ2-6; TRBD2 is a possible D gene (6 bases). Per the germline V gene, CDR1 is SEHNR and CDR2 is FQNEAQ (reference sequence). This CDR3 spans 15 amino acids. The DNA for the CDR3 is TGTGCCAGCAGCCTTGGGGGGTCTGGTGCCAACGTCCTGACTTTC. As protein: CASSLGGSGANVLTF.

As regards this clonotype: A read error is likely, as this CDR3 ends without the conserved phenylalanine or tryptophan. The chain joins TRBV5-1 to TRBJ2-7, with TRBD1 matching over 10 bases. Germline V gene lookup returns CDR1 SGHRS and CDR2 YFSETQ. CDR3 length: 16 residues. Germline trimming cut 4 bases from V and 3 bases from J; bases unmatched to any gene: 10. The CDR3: CASSVGQGGIHYEQYL. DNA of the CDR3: TGCGCCAGCAGCGTCGGACAGGGGGGAATCCACTACGAGCAGTACTTA.

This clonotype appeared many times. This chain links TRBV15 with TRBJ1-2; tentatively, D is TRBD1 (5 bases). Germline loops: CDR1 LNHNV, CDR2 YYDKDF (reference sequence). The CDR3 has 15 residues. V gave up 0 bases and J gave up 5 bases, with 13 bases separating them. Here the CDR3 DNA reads TGTGCCACCAGCAGAGATCAACAGGATCCGTATGGCTACACCTTC. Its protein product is CATSRDQQDPYGYTF.

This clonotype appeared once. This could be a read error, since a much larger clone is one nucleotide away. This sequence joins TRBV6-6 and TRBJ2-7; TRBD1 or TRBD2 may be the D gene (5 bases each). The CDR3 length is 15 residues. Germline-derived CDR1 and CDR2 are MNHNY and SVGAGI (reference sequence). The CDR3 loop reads CSSSRGGSEPYEQYF. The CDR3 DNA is TGTTCCAGCAGTCGGGGCGGCTCAGAGCCCTACGAGCAGTACTTC.

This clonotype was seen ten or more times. The CDR3 region is CASSPAEGFSYEQYF. CDR3 in DNA: TGTGCCAGCAGCCCCGCGGAAGGCTTCTCCTACGAGCAGTACTTC. V usage is TRBV7-2 and J usage is TRBJ2-7; D is unresolved. V lost 5 bases and J lost 0, with 14 bases in between. Per germline, CDR1 SGHTA and CDR2 FQGNSA. The CDR3 is made up of 15 amino acids.

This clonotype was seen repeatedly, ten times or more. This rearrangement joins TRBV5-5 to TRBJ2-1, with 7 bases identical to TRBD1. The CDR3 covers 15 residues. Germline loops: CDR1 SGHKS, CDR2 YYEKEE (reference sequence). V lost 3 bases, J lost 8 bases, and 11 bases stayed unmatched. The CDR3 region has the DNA TGTGCCAGCAGCTACCAGATGACAGGGAATGATGAGCAGTTCTTC. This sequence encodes CASSYQMTGNDEQFF.

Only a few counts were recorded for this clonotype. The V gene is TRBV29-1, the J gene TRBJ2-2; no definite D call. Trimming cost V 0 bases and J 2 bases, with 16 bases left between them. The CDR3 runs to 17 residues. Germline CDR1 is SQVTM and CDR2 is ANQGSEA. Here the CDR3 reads CSVEDLTAVGNTGELFF. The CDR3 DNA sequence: TGCAGCGTTGAAGATCTTACGGCGGTTGGCAACACCGGGGAGCTGTTTTTT.

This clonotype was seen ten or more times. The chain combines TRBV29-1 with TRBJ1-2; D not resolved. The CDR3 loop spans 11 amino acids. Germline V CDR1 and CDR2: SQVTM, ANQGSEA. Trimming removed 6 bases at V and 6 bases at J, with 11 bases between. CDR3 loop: CSVVRSDGYTF. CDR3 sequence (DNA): TGCAGCGTAGTACGGTCAGATGGCTACACCTTC.

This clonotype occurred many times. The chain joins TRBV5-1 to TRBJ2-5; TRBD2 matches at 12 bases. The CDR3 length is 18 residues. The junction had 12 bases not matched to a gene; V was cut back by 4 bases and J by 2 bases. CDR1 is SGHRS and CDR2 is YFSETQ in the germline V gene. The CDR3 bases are TGCGCCAGCAGCCAACTAGCGGGGGGCAAAGGGTGGCAAGAGACCCAGTACTTC. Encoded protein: CASSQLAGGKGWQETQYF.

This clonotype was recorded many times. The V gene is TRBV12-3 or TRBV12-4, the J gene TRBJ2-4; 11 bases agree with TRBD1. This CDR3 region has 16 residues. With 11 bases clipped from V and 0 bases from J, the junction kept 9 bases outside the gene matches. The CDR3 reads CAPGQGEGLAKNIQYF. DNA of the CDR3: TGTGCCCCGGGACAGGGGGAAGGTTTAGCCAAAAACATTCAGTACTTC.

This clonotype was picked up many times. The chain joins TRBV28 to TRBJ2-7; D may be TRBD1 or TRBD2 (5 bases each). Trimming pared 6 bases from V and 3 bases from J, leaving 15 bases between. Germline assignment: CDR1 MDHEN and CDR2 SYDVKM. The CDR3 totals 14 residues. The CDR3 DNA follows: TGTGCCAGCAGAAATACCGGGACCCACTACGAGCAGTACTTC. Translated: CASRNTGTHYEQYF. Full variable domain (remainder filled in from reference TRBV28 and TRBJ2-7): DVKVTQSSRYLVKRTGEKVFLECVQDMDHENMFWYRQDPGLGLRLIYFSYDVKMKEKGDIPEGYSVSREKKERFSLILESASTNQTSMYLCASRNTGTHYEQYFGPGTRLTVT.

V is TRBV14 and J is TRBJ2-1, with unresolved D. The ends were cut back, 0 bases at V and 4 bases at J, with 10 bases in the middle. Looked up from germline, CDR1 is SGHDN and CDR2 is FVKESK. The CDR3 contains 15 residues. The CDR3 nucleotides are TGTGCCAGCAGCCAAGACCGACCTAGGTACAATGAGCAGTTCTTC. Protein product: CASSQDRPRYNEQFF.

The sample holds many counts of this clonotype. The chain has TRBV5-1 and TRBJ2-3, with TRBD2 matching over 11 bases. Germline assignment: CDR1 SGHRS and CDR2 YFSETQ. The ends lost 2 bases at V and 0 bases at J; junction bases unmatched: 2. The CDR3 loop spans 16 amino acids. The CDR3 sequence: CASSLLAGASTDTQYF. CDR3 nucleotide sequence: TGCGCCAGCAGCTTACTAGCGGGGGCTAGCACAGATACGCAGTATTTT.

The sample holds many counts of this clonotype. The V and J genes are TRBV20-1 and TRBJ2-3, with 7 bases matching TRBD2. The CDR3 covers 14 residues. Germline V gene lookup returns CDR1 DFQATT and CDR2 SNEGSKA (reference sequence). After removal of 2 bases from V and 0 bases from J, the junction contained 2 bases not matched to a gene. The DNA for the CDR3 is TGCAGTGCTAGACTAGCGGCTAGCACAGATACGCAGTATTTT. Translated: CSARLAASTDTQYF.